Following are 31 T cell receptor beta chains from one sample sequenced in a study of blood T cell repertoires in COVID-19. Only in-frame clones appear in the TCRdb table, and some are missing; sequencing was by immunoSEQ multiplex PCR. The sample holds approximately 270,000 clones, approximately 88% seen once. Sequenced material: peripheral blood. Receptor source: a man aged 45-65 years with acute or convalescent COVID-19.

The chain carries TRBV6-5 and TRBJ2-7, with 12 nucleotides matching TRBD1. Germline-derived CDR1 and CDR2 are MNHEY and SVGAGI. With V trimmed by 8 bases and J by 4 bases, 6 bases remained unmatched. The CDR3 extends over 14 amino acids. CDR3 nucleotides: TGTGCCAGCGCCCGGGACAGGGGGCAATACGAGCAGTACTTC. The encoded protein is CASARDRGQYEQYF.

The chain recombines TRBV18 with TRBJ2-3, with TRBD1 matching over 8 bases. Trimming cost V 3 bases and J 4 bases; bases outside gene matches: 3. Germline assignment: CDR1 KGHSH and CDR2 LQKENI. CDR3 length: 14 amino acids. The CDR3 loop is CASSPDRGADTQYF. CDR3 in DNA: TGTGCCAGCTCACCTGACAGGGGCGCAGATACGCAGTATTTT.

J is TRBJ1-1 and V is TRBV30; possible D gene TRBD1, 6 bases. The germline V and J ends were trimmed by 2 bases and 4 bases, with 14 bases remaining between them. From germline, CDR1 is GTSNPN and CDR2 SVGIG (reference sequence). CDR3 length: 14 amino acids. Here the CDR3 reads CAWSNGGRSTEAFF. In nucleotides, the CDR3 is TGTGCCTGGAGTAACGGGGGGCGTAGCACTGAAGCTTTCTTT.

The CDR3 sequence: CASSSPGLNSPLHF. The DNA of the CDR3 is TGTGCCAGCAGTTCCCCAGGATTAAATTCACCCCTCCACTTT. The chain combines TRBV6-5 with TRBJ1-6, with no clear D. CDR1 is MNHEY and CDR2 is SVGAGI in the germline V gene. V was clipped by 4 bases and J by 7 bases, with 11 bases between them. The CDR3 covers 14 residues.

V gene TRBV9 combines with J gene TRBJ1-3, with D tentatively TRBD1 (5 bases). V lost 4 bases to trimming and J lost 6 bases, with 20 bases between them. Looked up from germline, CDR1 is SGDLS and CDR2 is YYNGEE. This CDR3 has 16 residues. CDR3 amino acids: CASSSTREVGANTIYF. The CDR3 DNA sequence: TGTGCCAGCAGCTCAACCCGGGAGGTAGGGGCAAACACCATATATTTT.

This chain uses TRBV6-5 with TRBJ2-7; tentatively, D is TRBD1 (5 bases). V was clipped by 6 bases and J by 4 bases, with 10 bases between them. Germline V gene lookup returns CDR1 MNHEY and CDR2 SVGAGI. The CDR3 loop spans 12 amino acids. The CDR3 sequence: CASSMDTYEQYF. The CDR3 nucleotides read TGTGCCAGCAGCATGGACACGTACGAGCAGTACTTC.

The CDR3 coding sequence is TGTGCCAGCAGCAACAGGGGGCCCGGGGAGCTGTTTTTT. Its translation is CASSNRGPGELFF. V is TRBV6-2 or TRBV6-3 and J is TRBJ2-2; TRBD1 matches 9 bases. The V and J ends lost 6 bases and 6 bases, in that order; junction bases with no gene match: 2. The CDR3 consists of 13 residues. Germline assignment: CDR1 MNHEY and CDR2 SVGEGT.

The V and J genes are TRBV3-1 (or the pseudogene TRBV3-2) and TRBJ2-7; a weak D match, TRBD2 (6 bases). The germline CDR1 and CDR2 sequences are LGHDT and YNNKEL (reference sequence). The CDR3 consists of 12 residues. V was pared by 3 bases and J by 7 bases, with 10 bases between. The CDR3 loop reads CASSQASGEQYF. Written as DNA, the CDR3 is TGTGCCAGCAGCCAGGCGAGCGGGGAGCAGTACTTC.

The chain recombines TRBV7-9 with TRBJ1-2; 7 bases map to TRBD1. CDR1 SEHNR and CDR2 FQNEAQ come from the germline V gene (reference sequence). The CDR3 spans 15 residues. The J segment lost 0 bases and the V segment lost 5 bases, leaving 6 bases of the junction unmatched. CDR3 sequence: CASSRQGLANYGYTF. CDR3 in DNA: TGTGCCAGCAGCCGACAGGGATTAGCTAACTATGGCTACACCTTC.

This chain connects TRBV5-5 to TRBJ1-1; TRBD1 might be the D (5 bases). Trimming took 8 bases from V and 0 from J, leaving 14 bases between them. The CDR3 loop spans 14 amino acids. Germline CDR1 SGHKS, CDR2 YYEKEE (reference sequence). CDR3 coding DNA: TGTGCCAGTATGAGGGAGGACATGAACACTGAAGCTTTCTTT. Amino acids: CASMREDMNTEAFF.

The chain employs TRBV6-5 and TRBJ1-4; D gene ambiguous. CDR3 length equals 15 residues. V lost 0 bases and J lost 8, with 13 bases in between. Germline loops: CDR1 MNHEY, CDR2 SVGAGI. The CDR3 spells CASSYSTWLAEKLFF. DNA of the CDR3: TGTGCCAGCAGTTACTCTACCTGGTTAGCCGAAAAACTGTTTTTT.

The rearrangement joins TRBV9 to TRBJ2-1; 11 nucleotides match TRBD2. CDR1 and CDR2 from the germline V gene are SGDLS and YYNGEE. This CDR3 comprises 18 residues. V shed 0 bases, J shed 3 bases, and the junction held 8 bases outside the gene matches. In DNA form, the CDR3 reads TGTGCCAGCAGCGTAGGTGTAGCGGGGGGGCCTCACTACAATGAGCAGTTCTTC. As protein: CASSVGVAGGPHYNEQFF.

J is TRBJ1-5 and V is TRBV20-1; tentatively, D is TRBD1 (6 bases). Per the germline V gene, CDR1 is DFQATT and CDR2 is SNEGSKA (reference sequence). The CDR3 sequence is 13 residues long. Trimming shortened V by 3 bases and J by 7 bases, and 13 bases separated the two germline ends. This CDR3 is CSASGRGGQPQHF. The CDR3 coding sequence is TGCAGTGCTAGTGGCAGGGGCGGACAGCCCCAGCATTTT.

The chain employs TRBV20-1 and TRBJ2-1; D uncertain. The V end lost 7 bases, the J end lost 6 bases, and 10 bases lay between the germline ends. Germline V gives CDR1 DFQATT, CDR2 SNEGSKA (reference sequence). The CDR3 has 11 amino acids. The CDR3 loop reads CSVRSFNEQFF. As DNA, the CDR3 is TGCAGTGTTAGGTCTTTCAATGAGCAGTTCTTC.

This rearrangement joins TRBV7-9 to TRBJ1-2, with 7 bases fitting TRBD1. V was clipped by 2 bases and J by 6 bases; unmatched bases: 3. From germline, CDR1 is SEHNR and CDR2 FQNEAQ (reference sequence). The CDR3 contains 13 residues. CDR3 in amino acids: CASSLRGGNGYTF. CDR3 coding DNA: TGTGCCAGCAGCTTAAGAGGGGGCAATGGCTACACCTTC.

The chain is built from TRBV27 and TRBJ1-6; TRBD1 matches at 8 bases. Germline V CDR1 and CDR2: MNHEY, SMNVEV (reference sequence). V was clipped by 5 bases and J by 7 bases; unmatched bases: 7. This CDR3 spans 15 amino acids. CDR3 residues: CASSKVNRGNSPLHF. CDR3 nucleotide sequence: TGTGCCAGCAGTAAAGTTAACAGGGGGAATTCACCCCTCCACTTT.

This chain joins TRBV27 and TRBJ2-7; D might be TRBD2 (5 bases). The CDR3 sequence is 13 residues long. The V gene lost 5 bases and the J gene lost 2 bases, with 10 bases spanning the gap. Germline V gene data show CDR1 as MNHEY and CDR2 as SMNVEV (reference sequence). In nucleotides, the CDR3 is TGTGCCAGCAGTCTGGACGGGGCCTACGAGCAGTACTTC. It translates to CASSLDGAYEQYF.

The J gene is TRBJ2-7, the V gene TRBV5-6; maybe TRBD2 (5 bases). This CDR3 spans 14 amino acids. Trimming removed 3 bases at V and 4 bases at J, with 14 bases between. Germline V gene data show CDR1 as SGHDT and CDR2 as YYEEEE. The CDR3 protein is CASSSELDGYEQYF. CDR3 bases: TGTGCCAGCAGCTCCGAACTAGACGGGTACGAGCAGTACTTC.

V gene TRBV18 combines with J gene TRBJ2-7, with D possibly TRBD2 on 6 matching bases. Per germline, CDR1 KGHSH and CDR2 LQKENI. CDR3 size: 13 residues. V lost 3 bases to trimming and J lost 7 bases, with 13 bases between them. The CDR3 nucleotides read TGTGCCAGCTCACCTGACGCTGGGAGGGAGCAGTACTTC. Amino acid sequence: CASSPDAGREQYF.

The chain couples TRBV12-5 to TRBJ2-7, with no clear D. The CDR3 is 12 amino acids. V was clipped by 8 bases and J by 1 base, with 9 bases between them. The germline V gene has CDR1 LGHNT and CDR2 FRNRAP. CDR3: CASTVNSYEQYF. The CDR3 DNA reads as TGTGCTAGTACAGTCAATTCCTACGAGCAGTACTTC.

The genes are TRBV28 and TRBJ1-2; possibly TRBD1 for D (5 bases). Per germline, CDR1 MDHEN and CDR2 SYDVKM. The CDR3 is 13 amino acids. The germline V and J ends were trimmed by 5 bases and 8 bases, with 15 bases remaining between them. The CDR3 sequence: CASSTPGEDGYTF. The CDR3, as DNA: TGTGCCAGCAGTACCCCGGGGGAGGACGGCTACACCTTC.

This chain connects TRBV19 to TRBJ1-4; 10 positions agree with TRBD1. Unmatched junction bases numbered 3, after V lost 2 bases and J lost 6 bases. This CDR3 has 15 residues. From germline, CDR1 is LNHDA and CDR2 SQIVND (reference sequence). For the CDR3, the DNA is TGTGCCAGTAGTATAATTGGGACAGGGGATGAAAAACTGTTTTTT. It encodes CASSIIGTGDEKLFF.

The rearrangement uses TRBV30 and TRBJ1-5; 7 nucleotides agree with TRBD1. The CDR3 covers 13 residues. Germline values: CDR1 GTSNPN, CDR2 SVGIG (reference sequence). Trimming removed 3 bases from V and 4 bases from J; junction bases left unmatched: 3. The CDR3 nucleotides are TGTGCCTGGAGGGGGGACAGTAATCAGCCCCAGCATTTT. Protein product: CAWRGDSNQPQHF.

The chain combines TRBV13 with TRBJ1-4, with 11 bases lining up with TRBD1. Germline V lookup: CDR1 PRHDT, CDR2 FYEKMQ (reference sequence). CDR3 length: 15 amino acids. The trim removed 5 bases at V and 8 bases at J, leaving 7 bases unmatched. In DNA, the CDR3 is TGTGCCAGCAGCGTGGGGACAGGGGGAACGGAAAAACTGTTTTTT. This gives the protein CASSVGTGGTEKLFF.

The chain joins TRBV9 to TRBJ1-3; D might be TRBD1 (5 bases). Germline assignment: CDR1 SGDLS and CDR2 YYNGEE. This CDR3 region has 13 residues. Trimming pared 3 bases from V and 2 bases from J, leaving 6 bases between. CDR3 DNA: TGTGCCAGCAGCGCGACAGCTGGAAACACCATATATTTT. It yields the protein CASSATAGNTIYF.

J is TRBJ2-3 and V is TRBV2; perhaps TRBD1 as D (5 bases). V lost 0 bases and J lost 7, with 17 bases in between. This CDR3 has 16 amino acids. Germline V gene sequence: CDR1 SNHLY, CDR2 FYNNEI. CDR3 in DNA: TGTGCCAGCAGTGAAGCTGGTGGCAGGGCTGGTAATACGCAGTATTTT. It is translated as CASSEAGGRAGNTQYF.

The V gene is TRBV15, the J gene TRBJ2-5, with 10 bases identical to TRBD1. The ends lost 4 bases at V and 4 bases at J; junction bases unmatched: 6. Germline CDR1 reads LNHNV; CDR2 reads YYDKDF (reference sequence). The CDR3 spans 15 residues. The CDR3: CATSIGTGVGETQYF. The CDR3 coding sequence is TGTGCCACCAGCATTGGGACAGGGGTCGGAGAGACCCAGTACTTC.

This clone appeared a single time. The chain uses TRBV18 and TRBJ2-3; D remains ambiguous. Trimming left V 3 bases short and J 0 bases short, with 13 bases between. Germline assignment: CDR1 KGHSH and CDR2 LQKENI. CDR3 size: 16 residues. In DNA, the CDR3 is TGTGCCAGCTCACCGGTAGAAGCTACTAGCACAGATACGCAGTATTTT. Translation gives CASSPVEATSTDTQYF.

V and J are TRBV13 and TRBJ1-3, with 10 bases matching TRBD1. With V trimmed by 7 bases and J by 2 bases, 2 bases remained unmatched. The germline gives CDR1 PRHDT, CDR2 FYEKMQ (reference sequence). The CDR3 extends over 14 amino acids. This chain's CDR3 is CASIGTGAGNTIYF. The CDR3 nucleotides read TGTGCCAGCATCGGGACAGGGGCTGGAAACACCATATATTTT.

The chain has TRBV24-1 and TRBJ2-2, with 11 bases matching TRBD1. This CDR3 is built from 16 residues. Germline-derived CDR1 and CDR2 are KGHDR and SFDVKD. J gave up 6 bases and V 4 bases, and 6 bases lay outside the gene matches. The CDR3 reads CATSDRTGGASGELFF. The CDR3 bases are TGTGCCACCAGTGACAGGACAGGGGGCGCTTCCGGGGAGCTGTTTTTT.

The rearrangement links TRBV11-3 to TRBJ2-3; a weak D match, TRBD1 (5 bases). Trimming removed 3 bases from V and 5 bases from J, with 15 bases in between. Germline CDR1 and CDR2: SGHNT and YENEEA. CDR3 length: 15 amino acids. CDR3 nucleotide sequence: TGTGCCAGCAGCTTGGGTTCTGGGGCTGAAGATACGCAGTATTTT. Translated: CASSLGSGAEDTQYF. Full variable domain (outside the CDR3, taken from reference TRBV11-3 and TRBJ2-3): EAGVVQSPRYKIIEKKQPVAFWCNPISGHNTLYWYLQNLGQGPELLIRYENEEAVDDSQLPKDRFSAERLKGVDSTLKIQPAELGDSAVYLCASSLGSGAEDTQYFGPGTRLTVL.